The 15 T cell receptor beta chains given below trace back to one sample, sequenced in a study of cytomegalovirus exposure and HLA in healthy donors. Clones were sequenced by immunoSEQ multiplex PCR, and TCRdb holds only the in-frame ones, with some missing. The repertoire includes 100,000 to 150,000 clones, around nine tenths of them detected once, and 1.5% to 2% sits in the top ten. The source material was PBMCs. The receptors come from a woman under 30 in good health and CMV-seronegative.

This CDR3 reads CASSGAGDTQYF. The DNA of the CDR3 is TGTGCCAGCAGCGGAGCCGGAGATACGCAGTATTTT. The J gene is TRBJ2-3, the V gene TRBV2; no clear D gene. Trimming cost V 6 bases and J 5 bases, with 9 bases left between them. From germline, CDR1 is SNHLY and CDR2 FYNNEI. The length of the CDR3 is 12 residues.

The chain links TRBV11-2 to TRBJ2-7, with 8 bases lining up with TRBD1. Trimming at V came to 4 bases and at J to 4 bases, leaving 6 bases not matched to a gene. The CDR3 covers 14 residues. The V gene's germline CDR1 is SGHAT and CDR2 FQNNGV. In DNA, the CDR3 is TGTGCCAGCAGCTCGACGGACAGGGTATACGAGCAGTACTTC. Its protein product is CASSSTDRVYEQYF.

The chain joins TRBV2 to TRBJ2-5, with 7 nucleotides matching TRBD2. The CDR3 runs to 15 residues. Germline-derived CDR1 and CDR2 are SNHLY and FYNNEI. Trimming cost V 8 bases and J 4 bases; bases outside gene matches: 13. The CDR3 DNA follows: TGTGCCAGCGCAGTGGGGTTCGGCGGGGGAGAGACCCAGTACTTC. It codes for CASAVGFGGGETQYF.

The gene calls are TRBV9 and TRBJ2-3, with 7 nucleotides matching TRBD2. Germline loops: CDR1 SGDLS, CDR2 YYNGEE. With 2 bases clipped from V and 2 bases from J, the junction kept 5 bases outside the gene matches. The CDR3 length is 15 residues. The CDR3 here is CASSVLGGYTDTQYF. CDR3 nucleotides: TGTGCCAGCAGCGTTCTCGGGGGGTACACAGATACGCAGTATTTT.

The V gene is TRBV2, the J gene TRBJ2-2, with 7 bases lining up with TRBD2. Trimming took 6 bases from V and 2 from J; bases not matched to a gene: 9. The CDR3 is 16 amino acids. The germline gives CDR1 SNHLY, CDR2 FYNNEI. CDR3: CASRGLVGLNTGELFF. CDR3 in DNA: TGTGCCAGCAGGGGTCTAGTGGGACTAAACACCGGGGAGCTGTTTTTT.

The gene calls are TRBV4-3 and TRBJ2-4; 10 nucleotides line up with TRBD2. The CDR3 runs to 19 residues. The germline V gene encodes CDR1 LGHNA and CDR2 YSLEER. Trimming took 6 bases from V and 1 from J; bases not matched to a gene: 15. The CDR3 nucleotides are TGCGCCAGCAGTCCGGCGAGGCTAGCGGGAGCGGTGGCCAAAAACATTCAGTACTTC. Protein: CASSPARLAGAVAKNIQYF.

V is TRBV5-4 and J is TRBJ2-1, with TRBD1 matching over 7 bases. V lost 4 bases and J lost 3; bases outside the gene matches: 10. Germline V gene sequence: CDR1 SGHNT, CDR2 YYREEE (reference sequence). The CDR3 extends over 16 amino acids. The CDR3 sequence: CASSRQGFGNYNEQFF. The DNA for the CDR3 is TGTGCCAGCAGCCGACAGGGATTTGGGAACTACAATGAGCAGTTCTTC.

This clone has more than one count but fewer than ten. The chain has TRBV7-2 and TRBJ2-7, with a weak D call TRBD2 (6 bases). Germline V lookup: CDR1 SGHTA, CDR2 FQGNSA. The CDR3 loop spans 14 amino acids. The V gene lost 5 bases and the J gene lost 2 bases, with 13 bases spanning the gap. The DNA of the CDR3 is TGTGCCAGCAGCATCACCGGGACTGCCTACGAGCAGTACTTC. This gives the protein CASSITGTAYEQYF.

The chain carries TRBV6-4 and TRBJ2-1; 8 nucleotides agree with TRBD1. Germline loops: CDR1 MRHNA, CDR2 SNTAGT. Losses at the gene ends were 2 bases for V and 3 bases for J; bases not matched to a gene: 6. The CDR3 covers 16 residues. The CDR3 loop reads CASSDTDRGIYNEQFF. The DNA of the CDR3 is TGTGCCAGCAGTGACACAGACAGGGGTATCTACAATGAGCAGTTCTTC.

The V and J genes are TRBV6-6 and TRBJ2-7; 9 bases fit TRBD1. CDR1 MNHNY and CDR2 SVGAGI come from the germline V gene (reference sequence). The CDR3 extends over 15 amino acids. V was clipped by 2 bases and J by 6 bases; unmatched bases: 8. The CDR3 DNA follows: TGTGCCAGCAGTTACGGTTCGGGACAGGGTGCCGAGCAGTACTTC. This sequence encodes CASSYGSGQGAEQYF.

The V call is TRBV14, the J call TRBJ2-7, with TRBD1 matching over 7 bases. The CDR3 has 17 amino acids. Losses at the gene ends were 1 base for V and 2 bases for J; bases not matched to a gene: 11. In germline, CDR1 is SGHDN, CDR2 FVKESK. DNA for the CDR3: TGTGCCAGCAGCCAAGTTTATGTCGAGACAGGGACCTACGAGCAGTACTTC. Protein: CASSQVYVETGTYEQYF.

The J gene is TRBJ1-4, the V gene TRBV5-4; D gene uncertain. CDR1 and CDR2 (germline): SGHNT, YYREEE (reference sequence). The CDR3 is made up of 14 amino acids. V was shortened by 3 bases and J by 4 bases, with 10 bases between the two germline ends. CDR3 nucleotides: TGTGCCAGCAGCTACGCGGGCGTTAATGAAAAACTGTTTTTT. Amino acid sequence: CASSYAGVNEKLFF.

This clone occurred a few times. The gene calls are TRBV5-1 and TRBJ2-2, with a tentative D call TRBD2 (5 bases). Germline V CDR1 and CDR2: SGHRS, YFSETQ. CDR3 size: 16 residues. V was pared by 0 bases and J by 0 bases, with 9 bases between. As DNA, the CDR3 is TGCGCCAGCAGCTTGGGGCGGGTCGCGAACACCGGGGAGCTGTTTTTT. Protein sequence: CASSLGRVANTGELFF.

The V and J genes are TRBV6-1 and TRBJ2-7, with 8 bases identical to TRBD2. There are 15 residues in the CDR3. CDR1 is MNHNS, CDR2 SASEGT, per germline. The J segment lost 7 bases and the V segment lost 10 bases, leaving 18 bases of the junction unmatched. CDR3 nucleotide sequence: TGTGCCACCCGTGGCGGGAGGCTCCGCTCGAGGGAGCAGTACTTC. This sequence encodes CATRGGRLRSREQYF.

The rearrangement uses TRBV4-2 and TRBJ2-3; D is perhaps TRBD2 (6 bases). CDR1 and CDR2 from the germline V gene are LGHNA and YNFKEQ. The CDR3 is made up of 15 amino acids. V lost 0 bases, J lost 5 bases, and 12 bases lay in between. The CDR3 reads CASSQEEGQGDTQYF. Here the CDR3 DNA reads TGTGCCAGCAGCCAAGAGGAGGGGCAGGGAGATACGCAGTATTTT.